These 30 T cell receptor beta chains were sequenced from one sample in a study of T cell repertoires in cytomegalovirus infection. TCRdb fed the reads into MiXCR, producing one record per CDR3 protein. The sample carries hundreds of thousands of distinct CDR3 sequences, approximately 10% recorded once. What was sequenced was PBMCs. These receptors came from a human donor in good health (CMV status not recorded). Some clones in this sample may be carry-over from other donors' samples.

Only a few counts were recorded for this clonotype. The genes are TRBV25-1 and TRBJ2-7; 9 nucleotides line up with TRBD1. V was pared by 4 bases and J by 3 bases, with 4 bases of the junction left unmatched. CDR3 size: 14 residues. Germline V gene lookup returns CDR1 MGHDK and CDR2 SYGVNS. The CDR3 loop reads CASSASTGGYEQYF. In DNA, the CDR3 is TGTGCCAGCAGTGCCTCGACAGGGGGCTACGAGCAGTACTTC.

This clonotype showed up just a few times. The chain links TRBV5-1 to TRBJ1-2, with D perhaps TRBD1 (6 bases). V shed 3 bases and J shed 4 bases, with 13 bases lying between them. Germline CDR1 and CDR2: SGHRS and YFSETQ. The CDR3 runs 14 residues. This chain's CDR3 is CASSSEEGGYGYTF. The CDR3 region has the DNA TGCGCCAGCAGCTCCGAGGAGGGGGGCTATGGCTACACCTTC.

This clonotype was detected many times. The V gene is TRBV18, the J gene TRBJ2-5, with TRBD2 matching over 14 bases. The germline CDR1 and CDR2 sequences are KGHSH and LQKENI. J was trimmed by 6 bases and V by 0 bases; bases with no gene match: 6. The CDR3 sequence is 17 residues long. Here the CDR3 DNA reads TGTGCCAGCTCACCACCGACTAGCGGGAGGGCCGGACAGACCCAGTACTTC. It translates to CASSPPTSGRAGQTQYF.

The V call is TRBV7-9, the J call TRBJ2-1; D might be TRBD2 (6 bases). The V end lost 3 bases, the J end lost 7 bases, and 13 bases lay between the germline ends. CDR3 length: 14 residues. Germline-derived CDR1 and CDR2 are SEHNR and FQNEAQ (reference sequence). The CDR3 DNA reads as TGTGCCAGCAGCTTTTCCCCTGGGGGGAATGAGCAGTTCTTC. Its protein product is CASSFSPGGNEQFF.

This clonotype came up a few times. The J gene is TRBJ2-5, the V gene TRBV20-1; TRBD1 is a possible D gene (5 bases). Germline V gives CDR1 DFQATT, CDR2 SNEGSKA (reference sequence). With 6 bases removed from V and 7 bases from J, the gap between germline ends came to 15 bases. The CDR3 extends over 12 amino acids. The CDR3 is CSAPGSEVTQYF. Written as DNA, the CDR3 is TGCAGTGCCCCAGGGTCCGAGGTGACCCAGTACTTC.

This clonotype was detected only a few times. This chain uses TRBV5-1 with TRBJ2-2; D unresolved. Trimming took 4 bases from V and 4 from J, leaving 11 bases between them. The CDR3 length is 14 residues. CDR1 and CDR2 (germline): SGHRS, YFSETQ. CDR3 sequence reads: CASSPELTTGELFF. CDR3 nucleotide sequence: TGCGCCAGCAGCCCGGAACTTACCACCGGGGAGCTGTTTTTT.

This clonotype occurred many times. The chain joins TRBV12-3 or TRBV12-4 to TRBJ1-2; weak D call: TRBD1 (5 bases). The V end was cut by 5 bases, the J end by 4 bases, with 11 bases between. The CDR3 contains 13 residues. The chain's CDR3 is CASSPTTVYGYTF. Here the CDR3 DNA reads TGTGCCAGCAGTCCGACGACAGTCTATGGCTACACCTTC.

This clonotype has only a few counts. The V gene is TRBV27, the J gene TRBJ2-3; a possible D gene is TRBD1 (6 bases). Trimming stripped 3 bases from V and 3 bases from J, with 13 bases between. Germline CDR1 and CDR2: MNHEY and SMNVEV (reference sequence). The CDR3 has 15 amino acids. CDR3 nucleotide sequence: TGTGCCAGCAGTTTCACAGGGACCGCTACAGATACGCAGTATTTT. It codes for CASSFTGTATDTQYF.

This clonotype turned up a few times. CDR3 DNA: TGCAGTGCTAGTTGGACTAGCGGAAACACCGGGGAGCTGTTTTTT. As protein: CSASWTSGNTGELFF. The chain combines TRBV20-1 with TRBJ2-2; 10 bases line up with TRBD2. V dropped 3 bases and J dropped 2; count of bases not matched to a gene: 3. The CDR3 sequence is 15 residues long. Germline V CDR1 and CDR2: DFQATT, SNEGSKA (reference sequence).

The chain employs TRBV2 and TRBJ2-2; 12 bases map to TRBD2. Germline CDR1 reads SNHLY; CDR2 reads FYNNEI. V gave up 3 bases and J gave up 6 bases; unmatched junction bases: 5. The CDR3 extends over 16 amino acids. The CDR3 region has the DNA TGTGCCAGCAGTGATCTAGCGGGAGGGGCCTCCGGGGAGCTGTTTTTT. This sequence encodes CASSDLAGGASGELFF.

This clonotype was observed at least ten times. The chain combines TRBV11-2 with TRBJ2-1; perhaps TRBD2 as D (6 bases). CDR1 is SGHAT, CDR2 FQNNGV, per germline. CDR3 length equals 16 residues. Between the trimmed V and J ends, which lost 3 bases and 1 base, there was a span of 13 bases. DNA of the CDR3: TGTGCCAGCAGCTTCTGGGGTAGCGGTTCCTACAATGAGCAGTTCTTC. Translation gives CASSFWGSGSYNEQFF. The full variable domain, its missing parts supplied by reference TRBV11-2 and TRBJ2-1, is EAGVAQSPRYKIIEKRQSVAFWCNPISGHATLYWYQQILGQGPKLLIQFQNNGVVDDSQLPKDRFSAERLKGVDSTLKIQPAKLEDSAVYLCASSFWGSGSYNEQFFGPGTRLTVL.

V usage is TRBV20-1 and J usage is TRBJ2-3, with TRBD2 identical over 7 bases. The CDR3 runs to 15 residues. Trimming at V came to 6 bases and at J to 2 bases, leaving 11 bases not matched to a gene. Germline CDR1 is DFQATT and CDR2 is SNEGSKA (reference sequence). The CDR3 DNA follows: TGCAGTGCCCACCTACAACGGGACTACACAGATACGCAGTATTTT. Encoded protein: CSAHLQRDYTDTQYF.

This clonotype came up a few times. The gene calls are TRBV27 and TRBJ2-3; perhaps TRBD2 as D (5 bases). The CDR3 extends over 15 amino acids. Germline CDR1 MNHEY, CDR2 SMNVEV (reference sequence). Trimming left V 5 bases short and J 6 bases short, with 18 bases between. CDR3 region: CASSPSRGGLDTQYF. CDR3 DNA sequence: TGTGCCAGCAGTCCTAGCCGAGGCGGCCTCGATACGCAGTATTTT.

This clonotype was detected ten times or more. The chain recombines TRBV27 with TRBJ1-1, with a weak D call TRBD1 (5 bases). Per germline, CDR1 MNHEY and CDR2 SMNVEV (reference sequence). The CDR3 length is 14 residues. Trimming removed 5 bases at V and 1 base at J, with 11 bases between. The CDR3 coding sequence is TGTGCCAGCAGTCCCCGGGGCGAGAACACTGAAGCTTTCTTT. It yields the protein CASSPRGENTEAFF.

The rearrangement joins TRBV27 to TRBJ2-7, with TRBD2 identical over 9 bases. Germline V gene data show CDR1 as MNHEY and CDR2 as SMNVEV (reference sequence). V dropped 6 bases and J dropped 6; count of bases not matched to a gene: 12. The length of the CDR3 is 15 residues. CDR3 in amino acids: CASSRPGSGSLEQYF. In DNA form, the CDR3 reads TGTGCCAGCAGCCGCCCGGGTAGCGGGAGCCTCGAGCAGTACTTC.

In this sample, this clonotype turned up many times. This chain links TRBV12-3 or TRBV12-4 with TRBJ1-4, with TRBD1 identical over 9 bases. CDR3 length equals 14 residues. Losses at the gene ends were 4 bases for V and 5 bases for J; bases not matched to a gene: 2. CDR3 in amino acids: CASSWGQGNEKLFF. Here the CDR3 DNA reads TGTGCCAGCAGTTGGGGACAGGGAAATGAAAAACTGTTTTTT.

This clonotype was detected a few times. This sequence joins TRBV3-1 and TRBJ2-1, with D maybe TRBD2 (6 bases). CDR3 length: 14 amino acids. Germline CDR1 and CDR2: LGHDT and YNNKEL (reference sequence). V gave up 8 bases and J gave up 0 bases, with 11 bases separating them. CDR3 nucleotides: TGTGCCAGCGGGACCGGGAGCTCCTACAATGAGCAGTTCTTC. It is translated as CASGTGSSYNEQFF.

This clonotype was seen many times. The rearrangement joins TRBV6-2 or TRBV6-3 to TRBJ2-7; 12 nucleotides line up with TRBD1. CDR1 and CDR2 from the germline V gene are MNHEY and SVGEGT. Losses at the gene ends were 8 bases for V and 7 bases for J; bases not matched to a gene: 21. CDR3 length equals 18 residues. For the CDR3, the DNA is TGTGCCAGCTACTCTATCCGCTCCCCGGGACAGGGGGCTTATGAGCAGTACTTC. Translating it yields CASYSIRSPGQGAYEQYF.

This clonotype was counted at least ten times. V gene TRBV14 combines with J gene TRBJ2-3; the D gene is possibly TRBD2 (6 bases). The length of the CDR3 is 15 residues. Germline loops: CDR1 SGHDN, CDR2 FVKESK. The V end was cut by 4 bases, the J end by 7 bases, with 18 bases between. This chain's CDR3 is CASSPPPGVPYTQYF. CDR3 bases: TGTGCCAGCAGCCCCCCCCCGGGAGTACCGTATACGCAGTATTTT.

The chain has TRBV16 and TRBJ2-3; 8 bases line up with TRBD2. V lost 1 base to trimming and J lost 0 bases; unmatched junction nucleotides: 3. The CDR3 spans 16 residues. Looked up from germline, CDR1 is KGHSY and CDR2 is FQNENV. DNA of the CDR3: TGTGCCAGCAGCCAATTGGCTAGCGGGAGCACAGATACGCAGTATTTT. Translating it yields CASSQLASGSTDTQYF.

The chain employs TRBV5-4 and TRBJ2-1; D remains unclear. From germline, CDR1 is SGHNT and CDR2 YYREEE (reference sequence). Deletions cut 2 bases from V and 4 bases from J, with 10 bases between. The CDR3 length is 14 residues. Here the CDR3 reads CASSFTKGYNEQFF. CDR3 DNA sequence: TGTGCCAGCAGCTTCACGAAGGGATACAATGAGCAGTTCTTC. The whole variable domain, remainder taken from reference TRBV5-4 and TRBJ2-1, is ETGVTQSPTHLIKTRGQQVTLRCSSQSGHNTVSWYQQALGQGPQFIFQYYREEENGRGNFPPRFSGLQFPNYSSELNVNALELDDSALYLCASSFTKGYNEQFFGPGTRLTVL.

This chain links TRBV28 with TRBJ1-4; perhaps TRBD1 as D (5 bases). Germline loops: CDR1 MDHEN, CDR2 SYDVKM. This CDR3 comprises 15 residues. Trimming took off 5 bases at V and 5 bases at J, with 15 bases between the two ends. CDR3 sequence (DNA): TGTGCCAGCAGTGTGCACGGGGGTTCGAATGAAAAACTGTTTTTT. Residues: CASSVHGGSNEKLFF.

In this sample, this clonotype turned up many times. The rearrangement joins TRBV12-3 or TRBV12-4 to TRBJ1-2; D might be TRBD1 (6 bases). The CDR3 is made up of 15 amino acids. V dropped 10 bases and J dropped 4 bases, with 22 bases sitting between them. The CDR3 here is CAIRTVWGAGYGYTF. The CDR3 nucleotides read TGTGCCATCCGCACAGTGTGGGGGGCCGGCTATGGCTACACCTTC.

The table lists this clonotype with many counts. V and J are TRBV19 and TRBJ1-5, with 8 bases fitting TRBD1. This CDR3 region has 14 residues. The junction had 5 bases not matched to a gene; V was cut back by 5 bases and J by 5 bases. CDR1 LNHDA and CDR2 SQIVND come from the germline V gene (reference sequence). CDR3 protein: CASSSTGGDQPQHF. The CDR3 nucleotides read TGTGCCAGTAGTTCAACAGGGGGGGATCAGCCCCAGCATTTT.

This clonotype was detected only a few times. The rearrangement joins TRBV28 to TRBJ1-4, with D uncertain. Trimming pared 5 bases from V and 8 bases from J, leaving 9 bases between. Germline values: CDR1 MDHEN, CDR2 SYDVKM. This CDR3 region has 12 residues. This CDR3 reads CASSEHTEKLFF. The CDR3 bases are TGTGCCAGCAGTGAACACACGGAAAAACTGTTTTTT.

This clonotype was detected many times. The CDR3 spells CASSRRTGDSYEQYF. The CDR3 DNA reads TGTGCCAGCAGTCGCCGGACAGGGGATTCCTACGAGCAGTACTTC. J is TRBJ2-7 and V is TRBV12-3 or TRBV12-4; 9 positions agree with TRBD1. J gave up 1 base and V 5 bases, and 6 bases lay outside the gene matches. The CDR3 has 15 residues.

This clonotype was counted many times. This chain connects TRBV9 to TRBJ1-4; D call uncertain. The germline gives CDR1 SGDLS, CDR2 YYNGEE. There are 15 residues in the CDR3. Trimming took 0 bases from V and 5 from J, leaving 11 bases between them. CDR3 in amino acids: CASSVDREWNEKLFF. The CDR3 region has the DNA TGTGCCAGCAGCGTAGACCGGGAGTGGAATGAAAAACTGTTTTTT. The full variable domain, rest sourced from reference TRBV9 and TRBJ1-4, is DSGVTQTPKHLITATGQRVTLRCSPRSGDLSVYWYQQSLDQGLQFLIQYYNGEERAKGNILERFSAQQFPDLHSELNLSSLELGDSALYFCASSVDREWNEKLFFGSGTQLSVL.

This clonotype has at least ten counts. The chain recombines TRBV20-1 with TRBJ2-1; 7 bases are a match to TRBD2. This CDR3 region has 18 residues. Germline assignment: CDR1 DFQATT and CDR2 SNEGSKA (reference sequence). The CDR3, as DNA: TGCAGGGTACGACTAGCTCGGGAGACCCAACTCCTCTACAATGAGCAGTTCTTC. This sequence encodes CRVRLARETQLLYNEQFF.

This clonotype was observed at least ten times. The chain joins TRBV24-1 to TRBJ2-7; 7 bases fit TRBD1. The CDR3 runs 13 residues. After removal of 3 bases from V and 5 bases from J, the junction contained 3 bases not matched to a gene. Per the germline V gene, CDR1 is KGHDR and CDR2 is SFDVKD. The CDR3 reads CATSDVTGHEQYF. DNA of the CDR3: TGTGCCACCAGTGATGTGACAGGGCACGAGCAGTACTTC.

This clonotype has a handful of counts. V is TRBV12-3 or TRBV12-4 and J is TRBJ2-4; the D gene could be TRBD1 or TRBD2 (5 bases each). With 5 bases removed from V and 0 bases from J, the gap between germline ends came to 17 bases. The CDR3 is 17 residues long. This chain's CDR3 is CASSPQVGTPAKNIQYF. The CDR3, as DNA: TGTGCCAGCAGTCCCCAGGTAGGGACCCCAGCCAAAAACATTCAGTACTTC.